The 22 T cell receptor beta chains in this list originate from one sample, sequenced in a study of spatial heterogeneity in lung cancer. The time point was: sample taken at primary tumor resection. In each case, whole RNA from tumor, nontumor lung or frozen PBMC was sequenced unsorted. Via MiXCR, TCRdb re-called the 5' RACE reads, giving one row per CDR3 protein. Of fewer than 20,000 distinct CDR3 sequences listed, approximately 18% are singletons. The sequenced sample was PBMCs, obtained at surgery. The receptors were gathered from a male donor with early-stage non-small cell lung cancer.

This clonotype was observed many times. The rearrangement uses TRBV7-2 and TRBJ2-7; no clear D gene. The CDR3 sequence is 15 residues long. CDR1 SGHTA and CDR2 FQGNSA come from the germline V gene. The V end lost 1 base, the J end lost 2 bases, and 12 bases lay between the germline ends. The CDR3, as DNA: TGTGCCAGCAGCTTAGGTTGGGCAGGAGCCTACGAGCAGTACTTC. It yields the protein CASSLGWAGAYEQYF.

This clonotype was found many times. The chain is built from TRBV7-8 and TRBJ2-1; 9 bases agree with TRBD2. J lost 8 bases, V lost 5 bases, and 13 bases had no gene match. Germline V gene data show CDR1 as SGHVS and CDR2 as FQNEAQ. The CDR3 is made up of 16 amino acids. CDR3 sequence reads: CASSARRRGGHDEQFF. CDR3 DNA sequence: TGTGCCAGCAGCGCCCGCAGGCGGGGGGGCCATGATGAGCAGTTCTTC.

This clonotype was observed a few times. CDR3 DNA: TGTGCCAGCAGCCCCCGGACAGGGGGCAACACCGGGGAGCTGTTTTTT. Translated, it gives CASSPRTGGNTGELFF. The chain couples TRBV11-2 to TRBJ2-2, with TRBD1 matching over 11 bases. V trimming: 5 bases; J trimming: 2 bases; junction bases outside the gene matches: 4. Germline V gene sequence: CDR1 SGHAT, CDR2 FQNNGV. This CDR3 comprises 16 residues.

The chain is built from TRBV20-1 and TRBJ2-7; possibly TRBD2 for D (5 bases). CDR3 length: 13 amino acids. Germline V CDR1 and CDR2: DFQATT, SNEGSKA (reference sequence). Trimming left V 2 bases short and J 4 bases short, with 12 bases between. CDR3 amino acids: CSARPLTGYEQYF. In DNA, the CDR3 is TGCAGTGCTAGACCGCTGACGGGGTACGAGCAGTACTTC.

The V and J genes are TRBV27 and TRBJ2-4; 10 nucleotides agree with TRBD1. The germline V gene has CDR1 MNHEY and CDR2 SMNVEV (reference sequence). The CDR3 spans 13 residues. Unmatched junction bases numbered 2, after V lost 6 bases and J lost 6 bases. Here the CDR3 reads CASRTGGVNIQYF. The CDR3 DNA is TGTGCCAGCAGGACAGGGGGCGTAAACATTCAGTACTTC.

Note on this clonotype: One base away lies a much larger clone, so this may be a sequencing read error. V and J are TRBV11-2 and TRBJ1-2; D not resolved. Germline CDR1 and CDR2: SGHAT and FQNNGV. The CDR3 spans 13 residues. Trimming removed 6 bases from V and 3 bases from J, with 11 bases in between. The CDR3 bases are TGTGCCAGCAGTCCACACTGGGACTATGGCTACACCTTC. Its protein is CASSPHWDYGYTF.

V gene TRBV20-1 combines with J gene TRBJ2-7; D not resolved. The V gene lost 3 bases and the J gene lost 5 bases, with 11 bases spanning the gap. The germline V gene encodes CDR1 DFQATT and CDR2 SNEGSKA (reference sequence). The CDR3 consists of 12 residues. DNA of the CDR3: TGCAGTGCTAGGTCAGGATCCGACGAGCAGTACTTC. Its translation: CSARSGSDEQYF.

This clonotype has more than one count but fewer than ten. The chain combines TRBV19 with TRBJ2-1, with 9 nucleotides matching TRBD2. Per the germline V gene, CDR1 is LNHDA and CDR2 is SQIVND (reference sequence). The length of the CDR3 is 17 residues. V shed 5 bases and J 5 bases; nucleotides not matched to a gene: 13. CDR3 DNA: TGTGCCAGTAGTCCCGGGACTAGCTACCTAATACACAATGAGCAGTTCTTC. Translating gives CASSPGTSYLIHNEQFF. The full variable domain, completed using reference TRBV19 and TRBJ2-1, is DGGITQSPKYLFRKEGQNVTLSCEQNLNHDAMYWYRQDPGQGLRLIYYSQIVNDFQKGDIAEGYSVSREKKESFPLTVTSAQKNPTAFYLCASSPGTSYLIHNEQFFGPGTRLTVL.

This clonotype was picked up a small number of times. The rearrangement uses TRBV6-1 and TRBJ2-7, with a tentative D call TRBD1 (6 bases). Between the trimmed V and J ends, which lost 0 bases and 6 bases, there was a span of 15 bases. The length of the CDR3 is 15 residues. Germline V gene lookup returns CDR1 MNHNS and CDR2 SASEGT. The CDR3 region has the DNA TGTGCCAGCAGTGAAGCGGCAGGGGTGGCCTCCGAGCAGTACTTC. Its translation is CASSEAAGVASEQYF.

The chain uses TRBV6-5 and TRBJ1-6; a possible D gene is TRBD1 (5 bases). The germline V and J ends were trimmed by 6 bases and 8 bases, with 17 bases remaining between them. The germline CDR1 and CDR2 sequences are MNHEY and SVGAGI. The CDR3 runs 15 residues. The CDR3 is CASSSRPKGDSPLHF. CDR3 DNA: TGTGCCAGCAGCTCCCGGCCTAAAGGGGATTCACCCCTCCACTTT.

On this clonotype itself: With a much larger clone just one base away, this may be a read error. V and J are TRBV5-1 and TRBJ1-4; TRBD1 might be the D (5 bases). Germline V gene data show CDR1 as SGHRS and CDR2 as YFSETQ. Trimming pared 4 bases from V and 8 bases from J, leaving 18 bases between. The CDR3 has 15 amino acids. The CDR3 DNA is TGCGCCAGCAGCCGGTCGGGGGAGCATGAGGAAAAACTGTTTTTT. It is translated as CASSRSGEHEEKLFF.

The chain combines TRBV5-1 with TRBJ1-5; D gene uncertain. Trimming removed 0 bases at V and 0 bases at J, with 16 bases between. Germline assignment: CDR1 SGHRS and CDR2 YFSETQ. The CDR3 is 18 residues long. This chain's CDR3 is CASSLGVDLGSSNQPQHF. The CDR3, as DNA: TGCGCCAGCAGCTTGGGGGTTGACCTGGGATCTAGCAATCAGCCCCAGCATTTT.

This clonotype has just one count. The chain recombines TRBV14 with TRBJ2-1, with no clear D. This CDR3 comprises 13 residues. V was cut by 3 bases and J by 0 bases, with 3 bases left in between. CDR1 is SGHDN, CDR2 FVKESK, per germline. The DNA for the CDR3 is TGTGCCAGCAGCCAGATCTCCTACAATGAGCAGTTCTTC. Its protein product is CASSQISYNEQFF.

This clonotype came up many times. This chain links TRBV30 with TRBJ2-3, with 7 bases lining up with TRBD2. Germline V gene lookup returns CDR1 GTSNPN and CDR2 SVGIG (reference sequence). With 0 bases clipped from V and 9 bases from J, the junction kept 6 bases outside the gene matches. The CDR3 loop spans 13 amino acids. Written as DNA, the CDR3 is TGTGCCTGGAGTGTACGCAGCGGGGAGACGCAGTATTTT. It translates to CAWSVRSGETQYF.

The table lists this clonotype with a count of one. A clone one base away is much larger, so this may be a read error. The chain uses TRBV12-3 or TRBV12-4 and TRBJ1-5, with TRBD1 identical over 8 bases. The CDR3 length is 14 residues. The CDR3, as DNA: TGTTCCAGCAGTTCCGACAGGGGCGTGCAGCCCCAGCATTTT. Amino acids: CSSSSDRGVQPQHF.

This clonotype occurred many times. The gene calls are TRBV7-9 and TRBJ2-7; D call uncertain. In germline, CDR1 is SEHNR, CDR2 FQNEAQ (reference sequence). Trimming removed 4 bases from V and 4 bases from J, with 8 bases in between. This CDR3 comprises 12 residues. DNA of the CDR3: TGTGCCAGCAGCTCACAGAAGTACGAGCAGTACTTC. Protein product: CASSSQKYEQYF.

Many counts were recorded for this clonotype. The chain combines TRBV29-1 with TRBJ2-1, with D uncertain. The germline gives CDR1 SQVTM, CDR2 ANQGSEA. With 3 bases removed from V and 0 bases from J, the gap between germline ends came to 15 bases. The CDR3 is 16 residues long. The CDR3 DNA reads as TGCAGCGTTGAGGACGGCCTTCGAGCCTCCTACAATGAGCAGTTCTTC. Translating it yields CSVEDGLRASYNEQFF.

The chain uses TRBV5-6 and TRBJ1-2, with D hard to call. The V and J ends lost 4 bases and 8 bases respectively, with 9 bases between them. This CDR3 region has 11 residues. The V gene's germline CDR1 is SGHDT and CDR2 YYEEEE. The CDR3 DNA sequence: TGTGCCAGCAGCACGGCGGGAGGCTACACCTTC. Residues: CASSTAGGYTF.

This clonotype has ten or more counts. The genes are TRBV7-9 and TRBJ1-3, with no clear D. The CDR3 covers 16 residues. Germline CDR1 is SEHNR and CDR2 is FQNEAQ (reference sequence). V was clipped by 0 bases and J by 0 bases, with 9 bases between them. The CDR3: CASSLAAGVSGNTIYF. The CDR3 coding sequence is TGTGCCAGCAGCTTAGCAGCAGGTGTCTCTGGAAACACCATATATTTT.

In its sample, this clonotype was seen many times. The chain employs TRBV11-2 and TRBJ2-3; the D gene is possibly TRBD2 (6 bases). The germline V gene has CDR1 SGHAT and CDR2 FQNNGV. Trimming removed 1 base from V and 2 bases from J, with 10 bases in between. The CDR3 contains 15 residues. CDR3 amino acids: CASSLVGTYTDTQYF. The DNA for the CDR3 is TGTGCCAGCAGCTTAGTAGGGACTTACACAGATACGCAGTATTTT.

The rearrangement joins TRBV30 to TRBJ2-3, with a possible D match to TRBD1 (6 bases). Germline loops: CDR1 GTSNPN, CDR2 SVGIG (reference sequence). The CDR3 is made up of 15 amino acids. V gave up 2 bases and J gave up 6 bases, with 18 bases separating them. CDR3 protein: CAWSSWAGDSDTQYF. The CDR3 DNA reads TGTGCCTGGAGTTCCTGGGCAGGGGATTCGGATACGCAGTATTTT.

This clonotype was found many times. This chain joins TRBV13 and TRBJ1-6, with no clear D. This CDR3 contains 13 residues. Trimming removed 1 base at V and 8 bases at J, with 6 bases between. The germline gives CDR1 PRHDT, CDR2 FYEKMQ (reference sequence). The CDR3 DNA reads as TGTGCCAGCAGCTTAGAGAGGGATTCACCCCTCCACTTT. Its translation: CASSLERDSPLHF.